The 8 T cell receptor beta chains below were found in one sample sequenced in a study of patients and donors after allogeneic stem cell transplantation. TCRdb reprocessed the RT-PCR reads via MiXCR and lists one record per CDR3 protein. The table lists some 880,000 distinct CDR3 sequences, roughly 18% of them singletons. The material sequenced was blood, either unsorted or a sorted T cell fraction (not recorded which). The receptor source for this set is a human donor who was either an allogeneic HSCT recipient or a stem cell or donor lymphocyte infusion donor (not recorded which). It is not recorded whose cells these are; they may come from a transplant donor.

The rearrangement uses TRBV20-1 and TRBJ2-3, with TRBD2 matching over 11 bases. J gave up 5 bases and V 3 bases, and 4 bases lay outside the gene matches. The V gene's germline CDR1 is DFQATT and CDR2 SNEGSKA (reference sequence). CDR3 length: 14 residues. This CDR3 reads CSASYSGGVDTQYF. CDR3 nucleotide sequence: TGCAGTGCTAGTTATAGCGGGGGGGTAGATACGCAGTATTTT.

The chain links TRBV6-2 or TRBV6-3 to TRBJ2-4; D call uncertain. Trimming took off 2 bases at V and 0 bases at J, with 8 bases between the two ends. CDR3 length equals 15 residues. Germline V CDR1 and CDR2: MNHEY, SVGEGT. CDR3 protein: CASSYNREAKNIQYF. As DNA, the CDR3 is TGTGCCAGCAGTTACAATAGGGAAGCCAAAAACATTCAGTACTTC.

Only a few counts were recorded for this clonotype. The chain employs TRBV7-8 and TRBJ1-1; a possible D gene is TRBD1 (6 bases). CDR1 is SGHVS and CDR2 is FQNEAQ in the germline V gene. Trimming cost V 5 bases and J 1 base, with 14 bases left between them. The CDR3 is 15 amino acids. CDR3 sequence: CASSRFGQTNTEAFF. In nucleotides, the CDR3 is TGTGCCAGCAGCCGTTTCGGACAGACGAACACTGAAGCTTTCTTT. The whole variable domain, remainder taken from reference TRBV7-8 and TRBJ1-1, is GAGVSQSPRYKVAKRGQDVALRCDPISGHVSLFWYQQALGQGPEFLTYFQNEAQLDKSGLPSDRFFAERPEGSVSTLKIQRTQQEDSAVYLCASSRFGQTNTEAFFGQGTRLTVV.

V gene TRBV5-1 combines with J gene TRBJ2-3; perhaps TRBD1 as D (5 bases). The germline gives CDR1 SGHRS, CDR2 YFSETQ. The ends were cut back, 2 bases at V and 1 base at J, with 11 bases in the middle. This CDR3 has 15 residues. CDR3 DNA: TGCGCCAGCAGCTTCGTCTCCAGGGGCACAGATACGCAGTATTTT. Translation gives CASSFVSRGTDTQYF.

The chain joins TRBV24-1 to TRBJ2-5, with no clear D. Between the trimmed V and J ends, which lost 3 bases and 3 bases, there was a span of 1 base. The CDR3 consists of 11 residues. Germline V CDR1 and CDR2: KGHDR, SFDVKD. The DNA for the CDR3 is TGTGCCACCAGTGATGAAGAGACCCAGTACTTC. It is translated as CATSDEETQYF.

V is TRBV12-3 or TRBV12-4 and J is TRBJ2-5; 7 positions agree with TRBD2. This CDR3 contains 14 residues. With V trimmed by 6 bases and J by 5 bases, 9 bases remained unmatched. CDR3 amino acids: CASSATAGRETQYF. The DNA for the CDR3 is TGTGCCAGCAGCGCGACAGCGGGGCGGGAGACCCAGTACTTC.

The chain recombines TRBV27 with TRBJ2-2; 10 bases are shared with TRBD2. CDR3 length: 18 amino acids. The V and J ends lost 5 bases and 0 bases, in that order; junction bases with no gene match: 9. In germline, CDR1 is MNHEY, CDR2 SMNVEV (reference sequence). The CDR3 sequence is CASSPFFGLAANTGELFF. CDR3 in DNA: TGTGCCAGCAGTCCCTTCTTCGGACTAGCGGCGAACACCGGGGAGCTGTTTTTT.

The chain carries TRBV6-2 or TRBV6-3 and TRBJ1-1, with D perhaps TRBD1 (6 bases). V was shortened by 8 bases and J by 4 bases, with 17 bases between the two germline ends. This CDR3 has 14 residues. The germline V gene has CDR1 MNHEY and CDR2 SVGEGT. As DNA, the CDR3 is TGTGCCAGCCTCCCGAGGGGGGTGGGCACTGAAGCTTTCTTT. It translates to CASLPRGVGTEAFF.